The rows below give T cell receptor beta chains drawn from one sample of a study of blood T cells in healthy people across ages. Via MiXCR, TCRdb re-called the 5' RACE reads, giving one row per CDR3 protein. Of about a million distinct CDR3 sequences listed, 30% to 40% are singletons. The specimen was blood. The receptors stem from a young man in good health. Both conserved end residues are part of each CDR3. D genes are given only for firm matches. Clone sizes are given selectively: once, few, many, or a class where the clone is expanded.

D	V	J	size	CDR3	DNA
TRBD2	TRBV6-5	TRBJ2-1	few	CASSYGQGKRGAYNEQFF	TGTGCCAGCAGTTACGGTCAGGGGAAGCGGGGGGCCTACAATGAGCAGTTCTTC
-	TRBV6-5	TRBJ2-3	many	CASRQSTDTQYF	TGTGCCAGCAGACAATCCACGGATACGCAGTATTTT
-	TRBV12-3/TRBV12-4	TRBJ1-4	few	CASSDSLTSTNEKLFF	TGTGCCAGCAGTGATTCCCTAACGAGTACTAATGAAAAACTGTTTTTT
-	TRBV7-9	TRBJ2-1	-	CASSLGAGNDEQFF	TGTGCCAGCAGCTTAGGGGCCGGGAACGATGAGCAGTTCTTC
-	TRBV12-3/TRBV12-4	TRBJ1-2	few	CASTPWAGGNYGYTF	TGTGCCAGCACCCCGTGGGCCGGCGGCAACTATGGCTACACCTTC
-	TRBV4-3	TRBJ1-2	many	CASSQRQTDLYGYTF	TGCGCCAGCAGCCAACGTCAGACAGACCTCTATGGCTACACCTTC
-	TRBV6-2/TRBV6-3	TRBJ2-3	few	CASSYSRAESTDTQYF	TGTGCCAGCAGTTACTCACGGGCCGAATCCACAGATACGCAGTATTTT
-	TRBV6-4	TRBJ2-3	-	CAGSDSFGATQYF	TGTGCCGGCAGTGACTCGTTTGGTGCTACGCAGTATTTT
-	TRBV29-1	TRBJ2-3	-	CSVAPGYGTDTQYF	TGCAGCGTTGCCCCGGGGTACGGCACAGATACGCAGTATTTT
-	TRBV20-1	TRBJ1-2	many	CSAREGGNYGYTF	TGCAGTGCTAGAGAAGGGGGGAACTATGGCTACACCTTC
TRBD1	TRBV7-7	TRBJ1-1	-	CASSPYPRQGDPEAFF	TGTGCCAGCAGCCCATACCCTAGACAGGGTGATCCTGAAGCTTTCTTT
TRBD1	TRBV12-3/TRBV12-4	TRBJ2-7	many	CASSSTGAYDEQYF	TGTGCCAGCAGTTCCACAGGGGCATATGACGAGCAGTACTTC
-	TRBV7-2	TRBJ2-3	-	CASRGTNDTDTQYF	TGTGCCAGCAGGGGGACAAACGACACAGATACGCAGTATTTT
-	TRBV9	TRBJ1-1	few	CASSRAEAFF	TGTGCCAGCAGCAGGGCTGAAGCTTTCTTT
-	TRBV2	TRBJ2-3	-	CASWVGQSTDTQYF	TGTGCCAGCTGGGTGGGGCAGTCCACAGATACGCAGTATTTT
TRBD2	TRBV12-3/TRBV12-4	TRBJ2-3	few	CASSFFGGGDTQYF	TGTGCCAGCAGTTTTTTTGGGGGGGGGGATACGCAGTATTTT
-	TRBV25-1	TRBJ1-4	few	CASSEGSATNEKLFF	TGTGCCAGCAGTGAGGGATCCGCAACTAATGAAAAACTGTTTTTT
-	TRBV27	TRBJ2-1	few	CASRARGGANEQFF	TGTGCCAGCAGAGCGAGAGGGGGGGCGAATGAGCAGTTCTTC
-	TRBV10-3	TRBJ1-5	many	CAISVHVNQPQHF	TGTGCCATCAGTGTACATGTCAATCAGCCCCAGCATTTT
-	TRBV12-3/TRBV12-4	TRBJ1-6	-	CATTRGGSGSPLHF	TGTGCCACCACTAGGGGCGGTAGTGGTTCACCCCTCCACTTT
TRBD2	TRBV9	TRBJ2-3	-	CASSVASGETTDTQYF	TGTGCCAGCAGCGTAGCTAGCGGGGAGACGACAGATACGCAGTATTTT
-	TRBV12-3/TRBV12-4	TRBJ2-7	-	CASRSTEGIDEQYF	TGTGCCAGCAGATCCACCGAGGGGATCGACGAGCAGTACTTC
-	TRBV29-1	TRBJ1-2	-	CSANRKPYGYTF	TGCAGCGCCAACAGGAAACCCTATGGCTACACCTTC
-	TRBV9	TRBJ2-7	once	CASSVVPSYNEQYF	TGTGCCAGCAGCGTAGTCCCCTCCTACAATGAGCAGTACTTC
-	TRBV4-3	TRBJ1-1	few	CASSQDLLNTEAFF	TGCGCCAGCAGCCAAGACCTCCTGAACACTGAAGCTTTCTTT
-	TRBV6-5	TRBJ2-5	-	CASSYSIRGRDNEQYF	TGTGCCAGCAGTTACTCGATCCGGGGAAGGGACAATGAGCAGTACTTC
-	TRBV29-1	TRBJ2-5	many	CSVERDRHITGETQYF	TGCAGCGTTGAGAGGGATAGGCATATTACGGGAGAGACCCAGTACTTC
TRBD1	TRBV4-2	TRBJ1-1	-	CASSPRQGWGDTEAFF	TGTGCCAGCAGCCCGAGACAGGGATGGGGGGACACTGAAGCTTTCTTT
-	TRBV5-1	TRBJ2-4	-	CASTEGNKNIQYF	TGCGCCAGCACGGAGGGGAACAAAAACATTCAGTACTTC
TRBD2	TRBV7-7	TRBJ2-5	many	CASSSLRTSGQETQYF	TGTGCTAGCAGCTCACTCAGGACTAGCGGGCAAGAGACCCAGTACTTC
-	TRBV13	TRBJ2-7	-	CASRGNNSYEQYF	TGTGCCAGCAGGGGGAACAACTCCTACGAGCAGTACTTC
-	TRBV20-1	TRBJ1-2	many	CSASRGPEDGYTF	TGCAGTGCTAGTCGGGGTCCAGAAGATGGCTACACCTTC
-	TRBV5-1	TRBJ1-2	-	CASSLSPVITREGYTF	TGCGCCAGCAGCTTGTCCCCCGTCATAACTCGGGAGGGCTACACCTTC
-	TRBV10-3	TRBJ1-1	once	CAISQGITEAFF	TGTGCCATCAGCCAGGGGATCACTGAAGCTTTCTTT
-	TRBV20-1	TRBJ1-5	few	CSASRGGDQPQHF	TGCAGTGCCTCGCGGGGCGGGGATCAGCCCCAGCATTTT
-	TRBV4-3	TRBJ2-1	few	CASSQETSSFEQFF	TGCGCCAGCAGCCAAGAAACTAGCAGCTTTGAGCAGTTCTTC
-	TRBV15	TRBJ1-2	-	CATSRDLVGSGYTF	TGTGCCACCAGCAGAGATCTGGTAGGAAGCGGCTACACCTTC
-	TRBV9	TRBJ2-7	-	CASSANGYEQYF	TGTGCCAGCAGCGCGAATGGGTACGAGCAGTACTTC
-	TRBV15	TRBJ1-1	once	CATSRDRPRGDTEAFF	TGTGCCACCAGCAGAGACCGACCAAGGGGGGACACTGAAGCTTTCTTT
-	TRBV7-2	TRBJ2-5	-	CASGLNREGEQYF	TGTGCCAGCGGCTTAAACAGGGAAGGAGAGCAGTACTTC
-	TRBV5-1	TRBJ1-1	few	CASSSSTEAEAFF	TGCGCCAGCAGCTCATCAACCGAAGCTGAAGCTTTCTTT
-	TRBV7-9	TRBJ1-1	-	CASRAGSVENTKAFF	TGTGCCAGCAGGGCAGGGAGTGTGGAGAACACTAAAGCTTTCTTT
-	TRBV5-1	TRBJ2-7	-	CARSLDRSYEQYF	TGCGCCAGGAGCTTGGACAGATCCTACGAGCAGTACTTC
TRBD1	TRBV20-1	TRBJ2-7	few	CSARDLGQGPYEQYF	TGCAGTGCTAGAGATTTGGGACAGGGACCTTACGAGCAGTACTTC
-	TRBV3-1	TRBJ1-4	-	CASSQGFQIYNEKLFF	TGTGCCAGCAGCCAAGGTTTCCAGATTTATAATGAAAAACTGTTTTTT
TRBD2	TRBV6-2/TRBV6-3	TRBJ2-1	few	CASHLAGGDNEQFF	TGTGCCAGCCACCTAGCGGGGGGGGACAATGAGCAGTTCTTC
-	TRBV10-3	TRBJ1-6	-	CAIRAAQGNNSPLHF	TGTGCCATCAGGGCCGCTCAGGGGAATAATTCACCCCTCCACTTT
TRBD1	TRBV12-3/TRBV12-4	TRBJ1-2	few	CASSVDRVLYGYTF	TGTGCCAGCAGTGTAGACAGGGTTTTATATGGCTACACCTTC
TRBD1	TRBV4-3	TRBJ1-2	few	CASSQEVGAGGNYGYTF	TGCGCCAGCAGCCAAGAAGTGGGGGCAGGGGGTAACTATGGCTACACCTTC
-	TRBV29-1	TRBJ1-5	-	CSVRRDGQPQHF	TGCAGCGTTCGACGTGATGGGCAGCCCCAGCATTTT
-	TRBV19	TRBJ2-7	few	CASSAALPYEQYF	TGTGCCAGTAGTGCCGCCCTTCCCTACGAGCAGTACTTC
-	TRBV21-1	TRBJ2-4	few	CASSKQPYLAKNIQYF	TGTGCCAGCAGCAAACAGCCTTACTTAGCCAAAAACATTCAGTACTTC
-	TRBV7-9	TRBJ2-1	many	CASSLSRRHNEQFF	TGTGCCAGCAGCTTAAGCCGCAGACACAATGAGCAGTTCTTC
-	TRBV10-3	TRBJ1-2	-	CAISVRGRGDYGYTF	TGTGCCATCAGTGTTCGGGGCCGAGGTGACTATGGCTACACCTTC
-	TRBV20-1	TRBJ2-3	-	CSARDLERNRVTDTQYF	TGCAGTGCTAGAGATCTGGAAAGGAACAGGGTCACAGATACGCAGTATTTT
-	TRBV2	TRBJ1-6	few	CASNVGGSPLHF	TGTGCCAGCAACGTTGGGGGTTCACCCCTCCACTTT
-	TRBV27	TRBJ2-5	few	CASSFLTSHQETQYF	TGTGCCAGCAGTTTCCTCACTAGCCACCAAGAGACCCAGTACTTC
-	TRBV6-6	TRBJ1-2	-	CASSYSWRQRNNYGYTF	TGTGCCAGCAGTTATTCATGGCGACAGCGAAATAACTATGGCTACACCTTC